Following are 19 T cell receptor beta chains from one sample sequenced in a study of shared clonotypes between healthy human individuals. Some clones are missing from TCRdb's copy, which holds only in-frame ones; the method was immunoSEQ multiplex PCR. The sample has around 990,000 clones, approximately 80% seen once. Sequencing was performed on memory CD4+ T cells from PBMCs. The subset is: CD45RA-negative fraction. Receptors originate from a man aged 18 to 35 in good health. Some clones in this sample may be carry-over from other donors' samples.

This chain uses TRBV7-3 with TRBJ2-4, with 13 nucleotides matching TRBD2. Per germline, CDR1 SGHTA and CDR2 FQGTGA. With 5 bases clipped from V and 10 bases from J, the junction kept 5 bases outside the gene matches. This CDR3 spans 14 amino acids. CDR3 sequence (DNA): TGTGCCAGCAGCCCCCGGGGACTAGCGGGAATTCAGTACTTC. The encoded protein is CASSPRGLAGIQYF.

V gene TRBV7-8 combines with J gene TRBJ2-3; D is uncertain. CDR1 is SGHVS and CDR2 is FQNEAQ in the germline V gene. V lost 1 base, J lost 9 bases, and 8 bases lay in between. The CDR3 runs to 12 residues. CDR3 nucleotide sequence: TGTGCCAGCAGCTTAGAGGGCAGGACGCAGTATTTT. Amino acids: CASSLEGRTQYF. Using reference TRBV7-8 and TRBJ2-3 for the parts outside the CDR3, the full variable domain is GAGVSQSPRYKVAKRGQDVALRCDPISGHVSLFWYQQALGQGPEFLTYFQNEAQLDKSGLPSDRFFAERPEGSVSTLKIQRTQQEDSAVYLCASSLEGRTQYFGPGTRLTVL.

The V and J genes are TRBV4-2 and TRBJ2-7; 8 bases are shared with TRBD2. Germline V CDR1 and CDR2: LGHNA, YNFKEQ. The CDR3 contains 18 residues. Trimming at V came to 1 base and at J to 2 bases, leaving 13 bases not matched to a gene. The CDR3 reads CASSQAASGSLPPYEQYF. The CDR3 DNA reads TGTGCCAGCAGCCAAGCAGCTAGCGGGTCCCTACCCCCCTACGAGCAGTACTTC.

The chain recombines TRBV18 with TRBJ1-4; no reliable D call. With 3 bases removed from V and 14 bases from J, the gap between germline ends came to 22 bases. Per germline, CDR1 KGHSH and CDR2 LQKENI. This CDR3 has 15 residues. The CDR3 spells CASSPNLVPGKGLFF. In DNA, the CDR3 is TGTGCCAGCTCACCCAATTTAGTGCCCGGAAAAGGGCTGTTTTTT.

V gene TRBV19 combines with J gene TRBJ2-1; D perhaps matches TRBD2 (6 bases). Trimming removed 3 bases from V and 4 bases from J, with 13 bases in between. Germline V gives CDR1 LNHDA, CDR2 SQIVND (reference sequence). CDR3 size: 15 residues. DNA of the CDR3: TGTGCCAGTAGTATGGGCTTGGCGGGGTACAATGAGCAGTTCTTC. The encoded protein is CASSMGLAGYNEQFF.

The rearrangement links TRBV11-1 to TRBJ2-7; TRBD2 matches 7 bases. CDR1 SGHAT and CDR2 FQDESV come from the germline V gene (reference sequence). CDR3 length: 15 residues. V lost 5 bases to trimming and J lost 0 bases; unmatched junction nucleotides: 7. CDR3 nucleotide sequence: TGTGCCAGCAGCCCCCGGGGCGGGGGCTCCTACGAGCAGTACTTC. Protein: CASSPRGGGSYEQYF.

The CDR3 loop reads CASTRVEGSSYNEQFF. CDR3 DNA: TGCGCCAGCACCCGGGTGGAGGGGAGCTCCTACAATGAGCAGTTCTTC. The chain joins TRBV5-1 to TRBJ2-1; TRBD2 might be the D (6 bases). Looked up from germline, CDR1 is SGHRS and CDR2 is YFSETQ. The CDR3 is 16 residues long. V dropped 6 bases and J dropped 0 bases, with 16 bases sitting between them. Filled out from reference TRBV5-1 and TRBJ2-1, the complete variable domain reads KAGVTQTPRYLIKTRGQQVTLSCSPISGHRSVSWYQQTPGQGLQFLFEYFSETQRNKGNFPGRFSGRQFSNSRSEMNVSTLELGDSALYLCASTRVEGSSYNEQFFGPGTRLTVL.

The chain is built from TRBV7-9 and TRBJ1-5; no clear D gene. CDR3 size: 14 residues. Trimming cost V 5 bases and J 7 bases, with 15 bases left between them. Germline V gene data show CDR1 as SEHNR and CDR2 as FQNEAQ (reference sequence). In DNA form, the CDR3 reads TGTGCCAGCAGCCTAATGGGGTCTGGACAGCCCCAGCATTTT. It is translated as CASSLMGSGQPQHF.

The V call is TRBV7-3, the J call TRBJ2-1; D not certain. The CDR3 runs 15 residues. Trimming pared 5 bases from V and 0 bases from J, leaving 11 bases between. The germline V gene encodes CDR1 SGHTA and CDR2 FQGTGA. For the CDR3, the DNA is TGTGCCAGCAGCGCTTACCAGAGCTCCTACAATGAGCAGTTCTTC. Encoded protein: CASSAYQSSYNEQFF. Full variable domain (rest looked up from reference TRBV7-3 and TRBJ2-1): GAGVSQTPSNKVTEKGKYVELRCDPISGHTALYWYRQSLGQGPEFLIYFQGTGAADDSGLPNDRFFAVRPEGSVSTLKIQRTERGDSAVYLCASSAYQSSYNEQFFGPGTRLTVL.

This rearrangement joins TRBV6-5 to TRBJ2-3; D perhaps matches TRBD2 (6 bases). The CDR3 consists of 15 residues. CDR1 is MNHEY and CDR2 is SVGAGI in the germline V gene. V dropped 2 bases and J dropped 0 bases, with 9 bases sitting between them. The CDR3 loop reads CASSYVAASTDTQYF. The CDR3, as DNA: TGTGCCAGCAGTTACGTAGCGGCTAGCACAGATACGCAGTATTTT.

The chain uses TRBV30 and TRBJ2-3, with a tentative D call TRBD2 (7 bases). The CDR3 length is 14 residues. The V and J ends lost 5 bases and 3 bases respectively, with 15 bases between them. Germline V CDR1 and CDR2: GTSNPN, SVGIG (reference sequence). CDR3 protein: CAWSLGGETDTQYF. The CDR3 DNA follows: TGTGCCTGGTCCTTAGGGGGGGAAACAGATACGCAGTATTTT.

As regards this clone: The same CDR3 arises from other DNA sequences in this sample as well. The chain has TRBV30 and TRBJ2-5, with unresolved D. This CDR3 comprises 12 residues. The germline V and J ends were trimmed by 3 bases and 5 bases, with 10 bases remaining between them. Germline CDR1 GTSNPN, CDR2 SVGIG (reference sequence). CDR3 coding DNA: TGTGCCTGGAGCGACGGTTGGGAGACCCAGTACTTC. It is translated as CAWSDGWETQYF.

This chain joins TRBV28 and TRBJ2-2; a weak D match, TRBD2 (11 bases). CDR1 and CDR2 (germline): MDHEN, SYDVKM. The CDR3 length is 23 residues. V was trimmed by 4 bases and J by 4 bases, leaving 37 bases between them. The CDR3, as DNA: TGTGCCAGCAGTTATGTTCGGTCTTGGGGACAGGGGCGACTAGCGGGGTCCACCGGGGAGCTGTTTTTT. This gives the protein CASSYVRSWGQGRLAGSTGELFF.

This clone appeared many times. Other DNA sequences in this specimen translate into the identical CDR3. The V and J genes are TRBV14 and TRBJ1-3, with D uncertain. The germline V gene has CDR1 SGHDN and CDR2 FVKESK. Trimming shortened V by 1 base and J by 1 base, and 5 bases separated the two germline ends. The CDR3 length is 14 residues. The CDR3 sequence: CASSQAGSGNTIYF. The CDR3, as DNA: TGTGCCAGCAGCCAAGCGGGGTCTGGAAACACCATATATTTT.

The chain couples TRBV14 to TRBJ2-5; D gene unclear. The CDR3 is made up of 11 amino acids. Deletions cut 1 base from V and 13 bases from J, with 10 bases between. Germline CDR1 and CDR2: SGHDN and FVKESK. The CDR3 bases are TGTGCCAGCAGCCAAGGTCCGGGTCTGTACTTC. Its translation: CASSQGPGLYF.

This clone was observed many times. The same CDR3 is also encoded by other DNA sequences in this sample. The V call is TRBV29-1, the J call TRBJ1-1; 9 bases are shared with TRBD1. Germline CDR1 reads SQVTM; CDR2 reads ANQGSEA. The CDR3 totals 12 residues. J gave up 8 bases and V 2 bases, and 3 bases lay outside the gene matches. The CDR3 DNA reads as TGCAGCGTTGAAAGACAGGGGGAGGAAGCTTTCTTT. Its translation is CSVERQGEEAFF.

This clone has a single count. This may be a read error: a much more frequent sequence differs by one nucleotide. The chain couples TRBV7-2 to TRBJ2-2; D remains ambiguous. Trimming shortened V by 3 bases and J by 1 base, and 3 bases separated the two germline ends. Germline V CDR1 and CDR2: SGHTA, FQGNSA. The CDR3 sequence is 13 residues long. CDR3 coding DNA: TGTGCCAGCAGCTTTATGAACACCGGGGAGCTGTTTTTT. Protein product: CASSFMNTGELFF.

V is TRBV29-1 and J is TRBJ2-5; D unclear. Trimming removed 1 base at V and 8 bases at J, with 17 bases between. CDR3 size: 14 residues. From germline, CDR1 is SQVTM and CDR2 ANQGSEA. DNA for the CDR3: TGCAGCGTTGAAGCGATTTTGGCATCGGACACCCAGTACTTC. Its translation is CSVEAILASDTQYF.

The chain uses TRBV9 and TRBJ1-1; no clear D. CDR1 SGDLS and CDR2 YYNGEE come from the germline V gene. The CDR3 runs to 16 residues. V was shortened by 4 bases and J by 6 bases, with 22 bases between the two germline ends. CDR3 protein: CASSPTPQSGGAEAFF. CDR3 bases: TGTGCCAGCAGCCCAACCCCCCAGAGCGGTGGGGCTGAAGCTTTCTTT.